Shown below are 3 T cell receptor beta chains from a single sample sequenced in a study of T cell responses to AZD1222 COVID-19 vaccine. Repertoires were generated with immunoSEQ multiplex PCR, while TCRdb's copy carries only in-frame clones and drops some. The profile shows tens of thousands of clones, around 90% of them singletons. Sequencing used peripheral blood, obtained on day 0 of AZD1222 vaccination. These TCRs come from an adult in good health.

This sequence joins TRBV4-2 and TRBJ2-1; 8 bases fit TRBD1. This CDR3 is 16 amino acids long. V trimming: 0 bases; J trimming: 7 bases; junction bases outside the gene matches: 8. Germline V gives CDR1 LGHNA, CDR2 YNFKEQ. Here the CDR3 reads CASSQDPQGAVNEQFF. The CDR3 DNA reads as TGTGCCAGCAGCCAAGATCCCCAGGGGGCTGTAAATGAGCAGTTCTTC.

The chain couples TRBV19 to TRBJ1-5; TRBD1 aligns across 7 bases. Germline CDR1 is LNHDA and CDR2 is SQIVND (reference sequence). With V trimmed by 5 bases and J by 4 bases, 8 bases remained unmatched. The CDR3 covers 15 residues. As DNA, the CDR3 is TGTGCCAGTAGTCCCCAGAAGACAGGGAATCAGCCCCAGCATTTT. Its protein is CASSPQKTGNQPQHF.

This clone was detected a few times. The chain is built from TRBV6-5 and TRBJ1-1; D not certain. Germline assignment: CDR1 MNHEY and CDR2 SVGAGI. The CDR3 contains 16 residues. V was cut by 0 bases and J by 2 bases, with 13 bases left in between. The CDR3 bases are TGTGCCAGCAGTTACTCCCTCGGCAGGACTAACACTGAAGCTTTCTTT. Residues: CASSYSLGRTNTEAFF.